This T cell receptor beta chain was sequenced for a study of blood T cell repertoires in COVID-19 (dated by TCRdb to 2018 to 2021). About the study as a whole: Samples covering the acute and convalescent phases of COVID-19 were provided by collaborators in the United States, Italy and Spain. The prospective study material was composed of cDNA or gDNA derived from T cells, B-cell-depleted T cells, or PBMCs. Subjects who had been exposed to COVID-19, were actively infected with it, or had recovered from it provided the deeply sampled blood TCRbeta repertoires that made up the dataset. The repertoires were released in a freely available public database meant as a resource for research on the immune response to SARS-CoV-2. The samples were drawn from the first 160 participants of the ongoing ImmuneRACE study and from 1,200 or so subjects provided by 6 global collaborators. Sample metadata almost always included a de-identified subject ID, COVID-19 status, age in years and sex. Where available, HLA class I and class II types were obtained from metadata supplied by the sample provider rather than from assay-based typing.

TCRbeta CDR3 regions were amplified from genomic DNA using the immunoSEQ Assay, a bias-controlled multiplex PCR. The published analysis was carried out like this. The number of nucleated cells in each sample was estimated from the amplification of reference gene primers within the assay. To quantify the absolute abundance of each unique TCRbeta CDR3 rearrangement, sequence reads were collapsed and filtered. Productive Simpson clonality was computed per sample as the square root of Simpson's diversity index over productive rearrangements. TCRdb provides this immuneACCESS table in a form limited to in-frame rearrangements. Some clones are lacking; in checked studies, under half of them reflect an unresolved V gene, and why the rest are absent is not known. The D gene and trimming were derived from the DNA, and the V and J assignments and clone size from that table. Across this sample there are roughly 95,000 clones, with 82% seen only once. In total, the top ten clones hold around a sixth of the sample.

This clone turned up a few times. Its target antigen remains unknown. One base away there is no much larger clone; base qualities are not given. The sample carries other DNA sequences with the same CDR3. There are 14 amino acids in the CDR3, from cysteine to phenylalanine inclusive. Solely the CDR3 DNA is kept, with 42 bases framed from the first base. Trimming takes 7 bases from V and 0 bases from J, and the germline ends sit 12 bases apart. CDR1 and CDR2 were assigned from the germline V gene as MNHEY and SVGAGI. The collaborating institutions used their own protocols to collect whole blood in K2EDTA tubes. For TCRbeta analysis, collaborators shipped samples in one of three forms: frozen whole blood, isolated PBMCs, or DNA extracted from either of those sample types. Broader findings and caveats from the paper: Clinical and demographic metadata were provided uncurated, with the amount varying by source and participant.

The sample taken for sequencing was peripheral blood. The sequence derives from an elderly man with acute or convalescent COVID-19. Recombination connected TRBV6-5 to TRBJ1-1, with an unclear D gene assignment. CDR3 reads: CASNRDRVNTEAFF. In nucleotide form, the sequence is TGTGCCAGCAACCGGGATAGAGTGAACACTGAAGCTTTCTTT.